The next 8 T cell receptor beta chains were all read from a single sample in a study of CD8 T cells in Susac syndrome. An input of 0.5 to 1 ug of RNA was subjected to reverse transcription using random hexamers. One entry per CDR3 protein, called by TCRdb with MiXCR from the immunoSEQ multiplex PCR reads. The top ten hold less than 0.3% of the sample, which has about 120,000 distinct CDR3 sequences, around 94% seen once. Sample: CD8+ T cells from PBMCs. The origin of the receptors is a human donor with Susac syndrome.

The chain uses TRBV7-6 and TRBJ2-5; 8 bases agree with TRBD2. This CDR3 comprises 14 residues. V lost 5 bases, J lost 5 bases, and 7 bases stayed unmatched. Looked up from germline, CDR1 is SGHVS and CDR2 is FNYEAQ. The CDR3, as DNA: TGTGCCAGCAGCCCACGGACTAGCTGGGAGACCCAGTACTTC. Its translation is CASSPRTSWETQYF. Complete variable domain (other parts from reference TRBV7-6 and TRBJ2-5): GAGVSQSPRYKVTKRGQDVALRCDPISGHVSLYWYRQALGQGPEFLTYFNYEAQQDKSGLPNDRFSAERPEGSISTLTIQRTEQRDSAMYRCASSPRTSWETQYFGPGTRLLVL.

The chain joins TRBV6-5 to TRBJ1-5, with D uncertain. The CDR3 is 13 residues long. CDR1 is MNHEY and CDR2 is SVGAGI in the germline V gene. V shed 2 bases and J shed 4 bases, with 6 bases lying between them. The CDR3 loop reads CASSYKGNQPQHF. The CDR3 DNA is TGTGCCAGCAGTTACAAAGGGAATCAGCCCCAGCATTTT.

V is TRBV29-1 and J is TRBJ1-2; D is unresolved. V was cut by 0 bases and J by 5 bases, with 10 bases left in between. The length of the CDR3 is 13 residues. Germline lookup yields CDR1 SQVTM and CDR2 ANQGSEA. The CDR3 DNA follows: TGCAGCGTTGAAGATTTAGTGGGTTATGGCTACACCTTC. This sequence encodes CSVEDLVGYGYTF.

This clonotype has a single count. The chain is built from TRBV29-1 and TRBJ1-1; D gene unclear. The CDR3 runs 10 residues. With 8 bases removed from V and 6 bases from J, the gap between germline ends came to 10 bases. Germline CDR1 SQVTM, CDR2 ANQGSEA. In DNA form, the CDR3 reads TGCAGCTCTATCGCTTCTGAAGCTTTCTTT. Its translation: CSSIASEAFF.

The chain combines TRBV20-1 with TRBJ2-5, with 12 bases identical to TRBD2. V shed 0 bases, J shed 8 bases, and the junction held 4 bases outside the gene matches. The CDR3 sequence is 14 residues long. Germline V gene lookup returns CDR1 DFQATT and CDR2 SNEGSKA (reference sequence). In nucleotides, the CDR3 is TGCAGTGCTAGAGATCAGGGACTAGCGGGTACCCAGTACTTC. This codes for CSARDQGLAGTQYF.

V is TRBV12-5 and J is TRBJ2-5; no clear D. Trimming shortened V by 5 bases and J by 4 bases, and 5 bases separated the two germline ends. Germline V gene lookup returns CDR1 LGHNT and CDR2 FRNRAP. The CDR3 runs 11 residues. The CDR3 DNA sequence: TGTGCTAGTGGTCAGGTAGAGACCCAGTACTTC. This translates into CASGQVETQYF.

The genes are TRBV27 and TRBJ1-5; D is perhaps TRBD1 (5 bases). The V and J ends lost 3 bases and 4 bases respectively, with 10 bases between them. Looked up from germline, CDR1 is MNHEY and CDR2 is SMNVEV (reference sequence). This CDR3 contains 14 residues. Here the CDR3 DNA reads TGTGCCAGCAGTTTGGCAGGGTGGAATCAGCCCCAGCATTTT. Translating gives CASSLAGWNQPQHF.

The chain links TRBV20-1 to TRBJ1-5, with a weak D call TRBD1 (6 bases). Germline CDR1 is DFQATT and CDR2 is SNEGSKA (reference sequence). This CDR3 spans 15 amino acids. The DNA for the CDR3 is TGCGGAATGGCGCAGGGGAGGGGACGCAATCAGCCCCAGCATTTT. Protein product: CGMAQGRGRNQPQHF.